This T cell receptor beta chain is from a study of T cell responses to AZD1222 COVID-19 vaccine. Only in-frame clones appear in the TCRdb table, and some are missing; sequencing was by immunoSEQ multiplex PCR. The sample contains 100,000 to 150,000 clones, 85% to 90% of which appear only once. Germline loops: CDR1 MNHEY, CDR2 SMNVEV (reference sequence). The CDR3 is 16 amino acids. V lost 4 bases to trimming and J lost 8 bases; unmatched junction nucleotides: 10. The chain links TRBV27 to TRBJ1-4; 10 bases agree with TRBD1. The source is an adult in good health. Specimen: peripheral blood, collected on day 0 of AZD1222 vaccination. DNA of the CDR3: TGTGCCAGCAGTTCCACCGGGACAGGGGCGGGCGAAAAACTGTTTTTT. Translation: CASSSTGTGAGEKLFF.